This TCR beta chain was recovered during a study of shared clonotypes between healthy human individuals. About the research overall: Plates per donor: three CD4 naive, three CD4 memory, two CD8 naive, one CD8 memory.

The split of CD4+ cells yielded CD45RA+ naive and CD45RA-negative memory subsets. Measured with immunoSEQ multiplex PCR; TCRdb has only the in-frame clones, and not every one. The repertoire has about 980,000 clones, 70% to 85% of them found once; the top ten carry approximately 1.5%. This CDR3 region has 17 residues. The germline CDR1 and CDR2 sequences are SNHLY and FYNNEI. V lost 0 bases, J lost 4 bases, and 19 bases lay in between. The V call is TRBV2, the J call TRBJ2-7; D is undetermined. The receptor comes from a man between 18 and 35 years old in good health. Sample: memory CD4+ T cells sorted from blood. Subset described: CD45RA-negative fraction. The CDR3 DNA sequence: TGTGCCAGCAGTGAAGCGCCGGTGGGAAGAGATTATTACGAGCAGTACTTC. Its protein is CASSEAPVGRDYYEQYF.